Below, one T cell receptor (beta chain) is given with its context. This entry comes from a study of blood T cell repertoires in COVID-19. Seattle-derived patients entered the study during active infection and were followed longitudinally. CDR1 SGHRS and CDR2 YFSETQ come from the germline V gene. The CDR3 consists of 13 residues. The V and J ends lost 3 bases and 6 bases, in that order; junction bases with no gene match: 1. This table comes from immunoSEQ multiplex PCR, and its TCRdb copy is limited to in-frame clones, with some not included. This table holds more than 300,000 clones, about nine tenths found once.

The gene calls are TRBV5-1 and TRBJ1-2; TRBD1 aligns across 11 bases. Sequencing was done on a sample of peripheral blood. This sequence originates from a woman in her 70s with COVID-19, enrolled during active disease. In nucleotides, the CDR3 is TGCGCCAGCAGCTGGACAGGGGGCAATGGCTACACCTTC. Encoded protein: CASSWTGGNGYTF.